This entry concerns a single TCR beta chain. Its antigen is undetermined. A 1 in 200,000 to 1 in 1 million T cell depth was the sequencing target. Only in-frame clones appear in the TCRdb table, and some are missing; sequencing was by immunoSEQ multiplex PCR. The sample has about 140,000 clones, about 91% seen once; the top ten hold about 10%. The CDR3 contains 16 residues. Germline CDR1 SGHTA, CDR2 FQGNSA. V was trimmed by 6 bases and J by 3 bases, leaving 19 bases between them. The data derive from a study of cytotoxic CD8 clonotypes in ibrutinib-treated CLL. Turning to the study itself: Following a median about eleven months of treatment, with a range of 6 to 36, response samples were taken.

Overall study findings and caveats: Sustained-remission and progressing patients had unequal sampling times. Patients showed higher baseline clonality than age-matched healthy donors, and it tracked circulating CD8+ T-cell counts.

This receptor was obtained from a human donor with chronic lymphocytic leukemia. The V and J genes are TRBV7-2 and TRBJ2-3; no clear D. The material was PBMCs, obtained after 12 months of ibrutinib treatment. DNA of the CDR3: TGTGCCAGCAGATTACAGTTTGGGCTGGGGACAGATACGCAGTATTTT. Translating gives CASRLQFGLGTDTQYF.